This T cell receptor beta chain stems from a study of metastatic and nonmetastatic thyroid tumors (dated by TCRdb to about 2020). Concerning the study at large: The researchers compared repertoires between peripheral blood samples and tumor or nodule tissue samples from patients with malignant or benign thyroid disease. The study at large found these results: In both blood and tumor samples, malignant tumors were reported to have significantly higher TCR beta diversity than benign nodules.

This clone was seen ten or more times. Its antigen is not yet known. Being one base from a much bigger clone, this may be a read error. Other DNA sequences in this sample translate to the same CDR3. None of the patients had been given any treatment before thyroid surgery. Using T-cell receptor beta sequencing, the study looked back at clinical samples from patients collected from about 2012 to 2018. The CDR3 sequence holds 15 residues, the cysteine and phenylalanine included. Just CDR3 DNA is preserved here, 45 bases in frame from base 1. CDR1 and CDR2 are drawn from the germline V gene: LGHNT, FRNRAP. Libraries were made using PCR. This sample was sequenced with an Illumina HiSeq 4000. High-throughput sequencing was used to profile the CDR3 region of the TCR beta-chain in every patient. Per the original workflow: Drawing on CDR3 differences between clinicopathological groups, the researchers built a classifier meant to tell apart patients with distant-metastatic papillary thyroid cancer. The Shannon index was used to measure repertoire diversity, and the Morisita-Horn index was used to measure how similar tumor and blood repertoires were. The public sequencing data were trimmed at Q25 with fastp and processed into clonotypes with MiXCR by TCRdb, which kept only in-frame beta chains. What appears here as the V and J calls and clone size reflects TCRdb's work, not the paper's. This sample is represented by about 6,500 clones; 18% of them were singletons. The top ten hold more than 20% of the sample.

The sequencing sample was made of adjacent normal tissue. The receptor was isolated from a male donor with papillary thyroid cancer or a benign thyroid nodule (not recorded which). Some clones in this sample may be carry-over from other donors' samples. Rearrangement joined TRBV12-5 to TRBJ1-5; 9 bases in the junction line up with TRBD1. This receptor has the CDR3 CASAVAGTGSQPQHF. The DNA reads as follows: TGCGCTAGTGCCGTAGCCGGGACAGGGTCGCAGCCCCAGCATTTT. The full variable domain, completed from the reference TRBV12-5 and TRBJ1-5 proteins outside the CDR3, reads DARVTQTPRHKVTEMGQEVTMRCQPILGHNTVFWYRQTMMQGLELLAYFRNRAPLDDSGMPKDRFSAEMPDATLATLKIQPSEPRDSAVYFCASAVAGTGSQPQHFGDGTRLSIL.